A single TCR beta chain is shown here with its context. This record belongs to a study of blood T cell repertoires in COVID-19. Across the study: COVID-19 samples from acute and convalescent phases originated in the United States, Italy and Spain.

Living in 20 to 30 US areas, the participants were between roughly 18 and 89 years of age. Allocation to cohorts depended on clinical history reported by the participants. Two negative PCRs, clearance, or symptom resolution were required of recovered Cohort 3 donors. CDR1 and CDR2 from the germline V gene are KGHSH and LQKENI. Trimming removed 6 bases from V and 0 bases from J, with 11 bases in between. The CDR3 extends over 14 amino acids. The table came from immunoSEQ multiplex PCR; TCRdb's copy has only in-frame clones and leaves some out. Of approximately 300,000 clones listed, roughly nine tenths were seen once; the top ten hold 4.5% to 7%.

The rearrangement joins TRBV18 to TRBJ2-5, with D perhaps TRBD1 (6 bases). Sequenced material: PBMCs or T cells enriched from blood (not recorded which). This receptor was identified in a woman aged 25 to 39 who had recovered from COVID-19. The DNA for the CDR3 is TGTGCCAGCTCCCTGGACAGTTACCAAGAGACCCAGTACTTC. Amino acid sequence: CASSLDSYQETQYF. The full variable domain, in which reference TRBV18 and TRBJ2-5 provide the parts outside the CDR3, is NAGVMQNPRHLVRRRGQEARLRCSPMKGHSHVYWYRQLPEEGLKFMVYLQKENIIDESGMPKERFSAEFPKEGPSILRIQQVVRGDSAAYFCASSLDSYQETQYFGPGTRLLVL.